This TCR beta chain was captured in a study of cytomegalovirus exposure and HLA in healthy donors. Vbeta (60) and Jbeta (13) primers were used in the PCR. Data came from immunoSEQ multiplex PCR; TCRdb stores just in-frame clones and leaves some out. The repertoire includes approximately 170,000 clones, 78% of them detected once, and 7% sits in the top ten. This clone appeared a few times. The sample taken for sequencing was PBMCs. This TCR derives from a woman aged 40 to 50 in good health and CMV-seropositive.

The DNA for the CDR3 is TGTGCCAGCAGCCCGACGGACAGCTCACGGCGCCCCCTCCACTTT. Translated, it gives CASSPTDSSRRPLHF. V usage is TRBV9 and J usage is TRBJ1-6, with D maybe TRBD1 (6 bases). CDR3 length: 15 amino acids. Trimming left V 4 bases short and J 13 bases short, with 21 bases between. Looked up from germline, CDR1 is SGDLS and CDR2 is YYNGEE.